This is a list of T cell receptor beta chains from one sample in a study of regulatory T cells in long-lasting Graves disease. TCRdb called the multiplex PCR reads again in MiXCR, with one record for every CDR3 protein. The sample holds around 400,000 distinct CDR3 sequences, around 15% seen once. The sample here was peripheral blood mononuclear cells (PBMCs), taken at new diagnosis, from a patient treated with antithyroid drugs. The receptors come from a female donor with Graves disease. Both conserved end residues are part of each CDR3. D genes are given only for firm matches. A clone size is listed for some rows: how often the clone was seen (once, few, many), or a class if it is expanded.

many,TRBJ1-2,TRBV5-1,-,TGCGCCAGCAGCCCGGACGGATCTAACTATGGCTACACCTTC,CASSPDGSNYGYTF
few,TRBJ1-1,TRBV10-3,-,TGTGCCATCAGTGAGTCGGGGGGGAACACTGAAGCTTTCTTT,CAISESGGNTEAFF
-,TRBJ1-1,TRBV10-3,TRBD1,TGTGCCATCGCAGCGGGACAGGGAGGCCCGAACACTGAAGCTTTCTTT,CAIAAGQGGPNTEAFF
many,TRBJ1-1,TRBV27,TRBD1,TGTGCCAGCAGTTCATCCCTGTATGCAGGGGGCGGTACTGAAGCTTTCTTT,CASSSSLYAGGGTEAFF
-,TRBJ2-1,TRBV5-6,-,TGTGCCAGCAGCGGTTCCAGGGCGTCCATAACTAATGAGCAGTTCTTC,CASSGSRASITNEQFF
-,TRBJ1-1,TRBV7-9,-,TGTGCCAGCAGCTTGGGGTCCTCAACGGGGGGTGAAGCTTTCTTT,CASSLGSSTGGEAFF
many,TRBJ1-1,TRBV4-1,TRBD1,TGCGCCAGCAGCCACCTCGGGACAGGGGGAGAGACTGAAGCTTTCTTT,CASSHLGTGGETEAFF
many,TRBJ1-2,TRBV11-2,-,TGTGCCAGCAGCCTCCGGGGCGACGGCTACACCTTC,CASSLRGDGYTF
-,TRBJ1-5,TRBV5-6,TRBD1,TGTGCCAGCAGCTTCCGGGACAGAGATTCTCAGCCCCAGCATTTT,CASSFRDRDSQPQHF
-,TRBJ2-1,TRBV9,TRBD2,TGTGCCAGCAGCGCGTACCAGGTAACCGGGACTAGCGGGCATGAGCAGTTCTTC,CASSAYQVTGTSGHEQFF
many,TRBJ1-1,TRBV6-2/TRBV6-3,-,TGTGCCAGCAGCACACCAGGGGTGTTCACTGAAGCTTTCTTT,CASSTPGVFTEAFF
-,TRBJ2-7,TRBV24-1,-,TGTGCCACCAGTTCACAGGGATACGAGCAGTACTTC,CATSSQGYEQYF
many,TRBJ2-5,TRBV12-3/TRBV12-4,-,TGCGCCAGCAGCTTGACGGCTCAAGAGACCCAGTACTTC,CASSLTAQETQYF
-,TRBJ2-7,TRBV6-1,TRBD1,TGTGCCAGCAGTCGGCGACAGGGGGCCTACGAGCAGTACTTC,CASSRRQGAYEQYF
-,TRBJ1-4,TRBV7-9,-,TGTGCCAGCAGCTTAAAACGCTATAATGAAAAACTGTTTTTT,CASSLKRYNEKLFF
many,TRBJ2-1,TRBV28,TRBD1,TGTGCCAGCCGAGGACAGGGGGCTTACAATGAGCAGTTCTTC,CASRGQGAYNEQFF
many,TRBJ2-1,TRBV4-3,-,TGCGCCAGCAGCCAAGGCCTTGGGACCGCAGGCAATGAGCAGTTCTTC,CASSQGLGTAGNEQFF
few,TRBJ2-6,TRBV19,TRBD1,TGTGCCAGTAGTTTCGGACAGGCTGGGGCCAACGTCCTGACTTTC,CASSFGQAGANVLTF
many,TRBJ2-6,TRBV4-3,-,TGCGCCAGCAGCCAAAATCCGGTATCTGGGGCCAACGTCCTGACTTTC,CASSQNPVSGANVLTF
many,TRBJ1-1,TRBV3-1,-,TGTGCCAGCGGCGGAATAGGCGGTGTGGGCACTGAAGCTTTCTTT,CASGGIGGVGTEAFF
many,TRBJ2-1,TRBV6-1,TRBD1,TGTGCCAGCAGAGGACAGGGGTTCGATAATGAGCAGTTCTTC,CASRGQGFDNEQFF
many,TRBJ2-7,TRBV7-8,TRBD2,TGTGCCAGCAGCCGCAGGACTAGCGGGAGTCGGTACGAGCAGTACTTC,CASSRRTSGSRYEQYF
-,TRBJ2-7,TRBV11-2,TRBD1,TGTGCCAGCAGCCGCCACGGACAGGTGACCTACGAGCAGTACTTC,CASSRHGQVTYEQYF
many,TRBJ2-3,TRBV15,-,TGTGCCACCCGGACGGGAGCGAGCACAGATACGCAGTATTTT,CATRTGASTDTQYF
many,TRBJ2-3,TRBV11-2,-,TGTGCCAGCAGCGGACATTATCGGGAGCAAGGCACAGATACGCAGTATTTT,CASSGHYREQGTDTQYF
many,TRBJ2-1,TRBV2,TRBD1,TGTGCCAGCAGTGATTCCAGGGGGCAAGGTGAGCAGTTCTTC,CASSDSRGQGEQFF
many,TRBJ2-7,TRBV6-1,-,TGTGCCAGCGGACGTAGCTCCTACGAGCAGTACTTC,CASGRSSYEQYF
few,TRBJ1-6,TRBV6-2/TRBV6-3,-,TGTGCCAGCAGTGAAGTTGGGGAGACGGCTAAGCCCCTCCACTTT,CASSEVGETAKPLHF